This passage covers 15 T cell receptor beta chains from one sample sequenced in a study of T-cell memory formation after mild COVID-19. Using its own MiXCR run on the 5' RACE reads, TCRdb lists one record per CDR3 protein. The data hold about 110,000 distinct CDR3 sequences, with over 15% observed a single time. The sequencing sample was made of PBMCs or a T cell subset sorted from them (not recorded which). These receptors were taken from an adult woman who had mild COVID-19 (a few samples of this study predate the infection). Cell type and time point are not known.

This clonotype has more than one count but fewer than ten. The V call is TRBV7-2, the J call TRBJ2-7; tentative D call: TRBD2 (5 bases). Trimming took off 5 bases at V and 5 bases at J, with 10 bases between the two ends. The CDR3 sequence is 12 residues long. The germline V gene has CDR1 SGHTA and CDR2 FQGNSA. CDR3 DNA: TGTGCCAGCAGCCGAGAGGGCGACGAGCAGTACTTC. Its translation: CASSREGDEQYF.

The V and J genes are TRBV5-1 and TRBJ2-1; 10 nucleotides align to TRBD2. The junction had 2 bases not matched to a gene; V was cut back by 4 bases and J by 10 bases. The CDR3 sequence is 12 residues long. Looked up from germline, CDR1 is SGHRS and CDR2 is YFSETQ. The CDR3 region is CASSLAGVEQFF. CDR3 DNA: TGCGCCAGCAGCCTAGCGGGAGTAGAGCAGTTCTTC.

This clonotype was observed a few times. The rearrangement uses TRBV7-9 and TRBJ2-1; the match to TRBD2 covers 12 bases. CDR1 is SEHNR, CDR2 FQNEAQ, per germline (reference sequence). This CDR3 is built from 15 residues. With 0 bases clipped from V and 6 bases from J, the junction kept 0 bases outside the gene matches. CDR3 amino acids: CASSLATSGGNEQFF. The CDR3 nucleotides read TGTGCCAGCAGCTTAGCGACTAGCGGGGGCAATGAGCAGTTCTTC.

The V and J genes are TRBV4-3 and TRBJ2-1, with TRBD1 matching 7 bases. Trimming removed 0 bases from V and 7 bases from J; junction bases left unmatched: 12. The germline gives CDR1 LGHNA, CDR2 YSLEER. The CDR3 has 17 amino acids. The CDR3 sequence: CASSQERSGDSRNEQFF. The CDR3 DNA is TGCGCCAGCAGCCAAGAGAGGAGTGGGGACAGCCGAAATGAGCAGTTCTTC.

This clonotype has only a few counts. This chain links TRBV5-5 with TRBJ2-3, with 11 bases fitting TRBD2. The CDR3 spans 16 residues. V lost 0 bases and J lost 2; bases outside the gene matches: 2. The germline CDR1 and CDR2 sequences are SGHKS and YYEKEE (reference sequence). CDR3: CASSLALAGVTDTQYF. The CDR3 nucleotides read TGTGCCAGCAGCTTGGCACTAGCGGGAGTCACAGATACGCAGTATTTT.

This clonotype is categorized as medium-sized. The chain links TRBV5-1 to TRBJ2-7; D is uncertain. The ends were cut back, 0 bases at V and 0 bases at J, with 7 bases in the middle. This CDR3 region has 14 residues. Germline V gene lookup returns CDR1 SGHRS and CDR2 YFSETQ. This CDR3 reads CASSLAGFSYEQYF. CDR3 sequence (DNA): TGCGCCAGCAGCTTGGCCGGCTTCTCCTACGAGCAGTACTTC.

In this sample, this clonotype turned up a few times. The chain carries TRBV7-3 and TRBJ2-1; 9 positions match TRBD1. V lost 1 base to trimming and J lost 2 bases; unmatched junction nucleotides: 3. The CDR3 length is 16 residues. CDR1 is SGHTA, CDR2 FQGTGA, per germline. The CDR3 DNA is TGTGCCAGCAGCTTAAGTGGACAGGGGACCTACAATGAGCAGTTCTTC. Its protein product is CASSLSGQGTYNEQFF.

The CDR3 spells CASSAGGQNTEAFF. The CDR3 nucleotides are TGTGCCAGCAGCGCTGGGGGACAGAACACTGAAGCTTTCTTT. The chain has TRBV9 and TRBJ1-1; D possibly corresponds to TRBD1 (6 bases). From germline, CDR1 is SGDLS and CDR2 YYNGEE. Trimming shortened V by 3 bases and J by 1 base, and 10 bases separated the two germline ends. The CDR3 totals 14 residues. Based on the CDR3 plus reference TRBV9 and TRBJ1-1, the full variable domain is DSGVTQTPKHLITATGQRVTLRCSPRSGDLSVYWYQQSLDQGLQFLIQYYNGEERAKGNILERFSAQQFPDLHSELNLSSLELGDSALYFCASSAGGQNTEAFFGQGTRLTVV.

The rearrangement links TRBV9 to TRBJ1-2, with 9 bases lining up with TRBD1. This CDR3 has 16 amino acids. The trim removed 2 bases at V and 3 bases at J, leaving 8 bases unmatched. Looked up from germline, CDR1 is SGDLS and CDR2 is YYNGEE. The CDR3 DNA sequence: TGTGCCAGCAGCGTTAGCCGGGACAGGGAGGACTATGGCTACACCTTC. Its protein is CASSVSRDREDYGYTF.

This chain joins TRBV24-1 and TRBJ2-2; 8 bases agree with TRBD1. The junction had 5 bases not matched to a gene; V was cut back by 9 bases and J by 3 bases. This CDR3 spans 14 amino acids. The germline gives CDR1 KGHDR, CDR2 SFDVKD. The CDR3 DNA is TGTGCCACCTCGACAGGGGTCGACACCGGGGAGCTGTTTTTT. Translation: CATSTGVDTGELFF.

This clonotype was counted a few times. This chain links TRBV7-6 with TRBJ2-7; possibly TRBD1 for D (6 bases). Germline V gives CDR1 SGHVS, CDR2 FNYEAQ. The V end was cut by 1 base, the J end by 3 bases, with 10 bases between. This CDR3 contains 14 residues. CDR3 in DNA: TGTGCCAGCAGCTTAGGACAGGACGACTACGAGCAGTACTTC. Translated: CASSLGQDDYEQYF.

The gene calls are TRBV4-3 and TRBJ2-1; D unclear. The CDR3 sequence is 17 residues long. V was cut by 0 bases and J by 3 bases, with 15 bases left in between. Germline CDR1 LGHNA, CDR2 YSLEER. For the CDR3, the DNA is TGCGCCAGCAGCCAAGACAGTCCAGCGACATACTACAATGAGCAGTTCTTC. Translated, it gives CASSQDSPATYYNEQFF.

The chain carries TRBV15 and TRBJ2-3; 12 bases match TRBD2. CDR1 and CDR2 from the germline V gene are LNHNV and YYDKDF (reference sequence). The trim removed 9 bases at V and 2 bases at J, leaving 18 bases unmatched. This CDR3 is 19 amino acids long. CDR3 sequence: CATLTTSGLAGHHTDTQYF. CDR3 bases: TGTGCCACTCTCACTACCTCCGGACTAGCGGGACATCACACAGATACGCAGTATTTT.

This clonotype was detected many times. In DNA form, the CDR3 reads TGTGCCAGCAGTTCCGGGACAGGGCGATCTGAAGCTTTCTTT. This encodes CASSSGTGRSEAFF. The rearrangement links TRBV27 to TRBJ1-1; 9 positions agree with TRBD1. The CDR3 has 14 amino acids. Germline loops: CDR1 MNHEY, CDR2 SMNVEV (reference sequence). With V trimmed by 4 bases and J by 6 bases, 6 bases remained unmatched.

The V call is TRBV15, the J call TRBJ1-6; D is uncertain. V shed 5 bases and J shed 9 bases, with 17 bases lying between them. The CDR3 totals 15 residues. Germline lookup yields CDR1 LNHNV and CDR2 YYDKDF (reference sequence). This chain's CDR3 is CATSSGPRLGSPLHF. For the CDR3, the DNA is TGTGCCACCAGCTCTGGGCCAAGGCTTGGTTCACCCCTCCACTTT. Full variable domain (outside the CDR3, taken from reference TRBV15 and TRBJ1-6): DAMVIQNPRYQVTQFGKPVTLSCSQTLNHNVMYWYQQKSSQAPKLLFHYYDKDFNNEADTPDNFQSRRPNTSFCFLDIRSPGLGDTAMYLCATSSGPRLGSPLHFGNGTRLTVT.